These T cell receptor beta chains were read from a single sample in a study of neoadjuvant nivolumab and ipilimumab in lung cancer. The table came from immunoSEQ multiplex PCR; TCRdb's copy has only in-frame clones and leaves some out. The sample shows 6,000 or so clones, about 65% of them seen only once. This material consisted of tumor tissue, taken after neoadjuvant nivolumab, alone or with ipilimumab, at or shortly before surgery. The receptors shown here come from an adult with non-small cell lung cancer. Each CDR3 is given with its conserved first and last residue. D genes are given only for firm matches.

TRBJ2-5	13	TRBV5-8	NA	CASSLWAEETQYF
TRBJ2-1	16	TRBV2	TRBD2	CASRAGATSGYNEQFF
TRBJ2-1	18	TRBV10-2	TRBD2	CASKPPVFSASGYNEQFF
TRBJ2-7	15	TRBV7-2	TRBD1	CASSWGQGAFYEQYF
TRBJ1-1	13	TRBV7-9	NA	CASSSTGQTEAFF
TRBJ1-3	14	TRBV28	NA	CASRIPGGGNTIYF
TRBJ1-2	15	TRBV28	NA	CASSPRAPRGKGYTF
TRBJ1-2	13	TRBV27	NA	CASRPTGNYGYTF
TRBJ2-5	14	TRBV4-1	NA	CASSQGLVGETQYF
TRBJ2-7	11	TRBV29-1	NA	CSGSYGYEQYF